Listed below are T cell receptor beta chains from one sample, sequenced in a study of T cells in localized non-small cell lung cancer. TCRdb keeps only in-frame clones here, not all; method: immunoSEQ multiplex PCR. The sample lists 2,100 or so clones, roughly a fifth occurring once. The starting material was lung tumor tissue, obtained before any cancer treatment. These TCRs come from a man aged 35-75 years with stage I squamous cell lung carcinoma. Both conserved end residues are part of each CDR3. D genes are given only for firm matches. The size field is filled for only some rows; it gives once, few, many or a size class.

j_call	cdr3_length	clone_size	d_call	v_call	cdr3_nt	cdr3_aa
TRBJ2-1	21	.	TRBD2	TRBV14	TGTGCCAGCAGCCCCGGTCTCGGGACTAGGGTTCCCCCAAGCTCCTACAATGAGCAGTTCTTC	CASSPGLGTRVPPSSYNEQFF
TRBJ1-5	14	few	.	TRBV28	TGTGCCAGCAGCCTACAGGGAAATGATCAGCCCCAGCATTTT	CASSLQGNDQPQHF
TRBJ2-7	13	.	TRBD1	TRBV23-1	TGCGCCAGCAGTCGGACAGGGGACTACGAGCAGTACTTC	CASSRTGDYEQYF
TRBJ2-1	15	.	TRBD2	TRBV2	TGTGCCAGCAGTGAGCCCAGCGGGAGCTTCGGTGAGCAGTTCTTC	CASSEPSGSFGEQFF
TRBJ1-2	14	.	.	TRBV9	TGTGCCAGCAGGGAACCCGGGACTCAGTATGGCTACACCTTC	CASREPGTQYGYTF
TRBJ2-3	14	medium-sized	TRBD2	TRBV11-3	TGTGCCAGCAGCCCTGCGGCGGGAGGCCTACCACAGTATTTT	CASSPAAGGLPQYF
TRBJ2-7	11	.	.	TRBV30	TGTGCCTGGCGACTCCCCTACGAGCAGTACTTC	CAWRLPYEQYF
TRBJ1-1	13	.	TRBD1	TRBV4-1	TGCGCCAGCGCCTCGACAGGGGGCACTGAAGCTTTCTTT	CASASTGGTEAFF
TRBJ2-3	15	few	.	TRBV11-3	TGTGCCAGCAGCCCGGGGCAGGGTGAAGGAGATACGCAGTATTTT	CASSPGQGEGDTQYF
TRBJ2-5	12	few	.	TRBV6-8	TGTGCCAGCAGCCGGGCAAAAGAGACCCAGTACTTC	CASSRAKETQYF
TRBJ2-1	15	few	.	TRBV9	TGTGCCAGCAGCGCGGGACCGCAGAATTACAATGAGCAGTTCTTC	CASSAGPQNYNEQFF
TRBJ2-7	15	few	TRBD1	TRBV6-8	TGTGCCAGCAGTTATGGGGGACAGGCGTCCTACGAGCAGTACTTC	CASSYGGQASYEQYF
TRBJ2-1	12	.	.	TRBV29-1	TGCAGCGTTAAAAGCAGGCAGGATGAGCAGTTCTTC	CSVKSRQDEQFF
TRBJ2-7	15	.	.	TRBV10-2	TGCGCCAGCAGCCCCGCCGGTCCCAGGGAAGGCGAGCAGTACTTC	CASSPAGPREGEQYF
TRBJ2-7	14	few	.	TRBV11-3	TGTGCCAGCAGGATGGACGGTTCCTCCTACGAGCAGTACTTC	CASRMDGSSYEQYF
TRBJ2-7	15	few	TRBD2	TRBV14	TGTGCCAGCAGCCATCCTAGCGGGGGAACCTACGAGCAGTACTTC	CASSHPSGGTYEQYF
TRBJ1-1	13	few	TRBD1	TRBV19	TGTGCCAGTAGTATCACAGGGGGCACTGAAGCTTTCTTT	CASSITGGTEAFF
TRBJ2-7	11	.	.	TRBV30	TGTGTAGGGGCGGGAAACTACGAGCAGTACTTC	CVGAGNYEQYF
TRBJ1-5	14	.	.	TRBV19	TGTGCCAGTAGACCCATTGACAGGAATCAGCCCCAGCATTTT	CASRPIDRNQPQHF
TRBJ2-1	13	few	.	TRBV7-2	TGTGCCAGCAGCTTAGGCCAGAACGATGAGCAGTTCTTC	CASSLGQNDEQFF
TRBJ2-3	12	.	.	TRBV14	TGTGCCAGCAGCCGGTCTACAGATACGCAGTATTTT	CASSRSTDTQYF
TRBJ1-3	15	large	TRBD1	TRBV28	TGTGCCAGCAGATCGGACAGGGTCCCTGGAAACACCATATATTTT	CASRSDRVPGNTIYF
TRBJ2-7	17	.	.	TRBV19	TGTGCCAGTAGTATAGGAGGTTTTGGCAGCGGATCCTACGAGCAGTACTTC	CASSIGGFGSGSYEQYF
TRBJ2-5	15	.	.	TRBV6-8	TGTGCCAGCAGTTACGGGGGCGGGAGAGGAGAGACCCAGTACTTC	CASSYGGGRGETQYF
TRBJ1-2	13	.	.	TRBV7-2	TGTGCCAGCAGTTCAGGGTCTAACTATGGCTACACCTTC	CASSSGSNYGYTF
TRBJ1-4	15	few	TRBD1	TRBV5-1	TGCGCCAGCAGCCTTAACACAGGGGAGAATGAAAAACTGTTTTTT	CASSLNTGENEKLFF
TRBJ1-5	15	.	TRBD1	TRBV6-8	TGTGCCAGCAGAAGAGGACAGGGGGTAAATCAGCCCCAGCATTTT	CASRRGQGVNQPQHF
TRBJ1-1	15	few	.	TRBV11-3	TGTGCCAGCAGCCTCCTAACCCGGATGAACACTGAAGCTTTCTTT	CASSLLTRMNTEAFF
TRBJ2-7	17	few	.	TRBV14	TGTGCCAGCAGCCAATATCCGGTGGGCGATGACTCCTACGAGCAGTACTTC	CASSQYPVGDDSYEQYF
TRBJ2-7	13	.	.	TRBV7-1	TGTGCCAGCGGATTTAGCGGTACCTACGAGCAGTACTTC	CASGFSGTYEQYF
TRBJ1-2	13	.	.	TRBV4-1	TGCGCCAGCAGCCCCCGGGGTAACTATGGCTACACCTTC	CASSPRGNYGYTF
TRBJ2-7	15	few	.	TRBV16	TGTGCCAGCAGTGAATGGGGACGGGAAAAGGGAGAGCAGTACTTC	CASSEWGREKGEQYF
TRBJ2-7	13	few	.	TRBV28	TGTGCCAGCAGCATCGCAGGGGCCTACGAGCAGTACTTC	CASSIAGAYEQYF
TRBJ2-7	16	few	.	TRBV11-3	TGTGCCAGCAGCTTAGGGGCCCCTAGGTTCTCCTACGAGCAGTACTTC	CASSLGAPRFSYEQYF
TRBJ2-1	14	.	TRBD1	TRBV19	TGTGCCAGCAAACAGGGGGCTTCCTACAATGAGCAGTTCTTC	CASKQGASYNEQFF
TRBJ2-3	14	few	TRBD2	TRBV2	TGTGCCAGCAGGGAGGCTAGCGGGAGTAGTACGCAGTATTTT	CASREASGSSTQYF
TRBJ2-7	15	few	TRBD2	TRBV11-3	TGTGCCAGCAGTCAGCGGGAGGAAGGGGGCTACGAGCAGTACTTC	CASSQREEGGYEQYF
TRBJ2-7	14	few	TRBD1	TRBV6-8	TGTGCCAGCGCATCTTCAGGGGGCGGGTACGAGCAGTACTTC	CASASSGGGYEQYF
TRBJ2-1	16	.	.	TRBV11-3	TGTGCCAGCAGCCCCCAGGAGGGAAGATCCTACAATGAGCAGTTCTTC	CASSPQEGRSYNEQFF
TRBJ2-2	16	.	TRBD2	TRBV18	TGTGCCAGCTCACCATCGTGGGAGGGCCCTAACGGGGAGCTGTTTTTT	CASSPSWEGPNGELFF
TRBJ2-5	16	medium-sized	.	TRBV23-1	TGCGCCAGCAGCCAAGATCCCCCAGCGTCGGGGGAGACCCAGTACTTC	CASSQDPPASGETQYF
TRBJ2-3	14	few	TRBD2	TRBV25-1	TGTGCCAGCACCGCAAGGCTAGCGGCAGATACGCAGTATTTT	CASTARLAADTQYF
TRBJ2-5	13	medium-sized	.	TRBV7-2	TGTGCCAGCAGCTTATTTCGCCAAGAGACCCAGTACTTC	CASSLFRQETQYF
TRBJ2-7	13	few	.	TRBV28	TGTGCCAGCAGTTTATACAGACCCTACGAGCAGTACTTC	CASSLYRPYEQYF
TRBJ2-5	14	few	.	TRBV11-3	.	CASSSSGQQETQYF
TRBJ2-7	13	many	.	TRBV7-2	TGTGCCACTGAAGGGGATTCCGCCTACGAGCAGTACTTC	CATEGDSAYEQYF
TRBJ2-3	13	medium-sized	.	TRBV7-2	TGTGCCAGCAGCCCCCAGATCACAGATACGCAGTATTTT	CASSPQITDTQYF
TRBJ2-5	17	.	TRBD1	TRBV6-8	TGTGCCAGCAGTTTTTTCCGACAGGGGGCGATGGTTGAGACCCAGTACTTC	CASSFFRQGAMVETQYF
TRBJ1-1	14	.	TRBD1	TRBV5-1	TGCGCCAGCAGCTTGGAAGGGACAGGGCGTGAAGCTTTCTTT	CASSLEGTGREAFF
TRBJ1-4	14	.	.	TRBV18	TGTGCCAGCTCAGACGGACTCTCAGGTGAAAAACTGTTTTTT	CASSDGLSGEKLFF
TRBJ2-3	14	.	TRBD2	TRBV29-1	TGCAGCGTTGTCTCCCAGCGGGAGGGAGATACGCAGTATTTT	CSVVSQREGDTQYF
TRBJ2-4	19	many	.	TRBV4-1	TGCGCCAGCAGCCAAGATTACGGCCCTTTCTCTCTGGCCAAAAACATTCAGTACTTC	CASSQDYGPFSLAKNIQYF
TRBJ2-7	15	large	TRBD2	TRBV15	TGTGCCACCAGCACGCGGACTAGCGGGATTAACGAGCAGTACTTC	CATSTRTSGINEQYF
TRBJ2-3	14	.	TRBD1	TRBV15	TGTGCCACCAGCAAAGGACAGGGGGATGGGCTTTCGTATTTT	CATSKGQGDGLSYF
TRBJ1-4	14	.	.	TRBV6-8	TGTGCCAGCAGTTACTCGCAGGGAGGTGAAAAACTGTTTTTT	CASSYSQGGEKLFF
TRBJ2-5	15	.	.	TRBV11-3	TGTGCCAGCAGGCTAAACAATGGGGCGGGGGAGACCCAGTACTTC	CASRLNNGAGETQYF
TRBJ1-1	13	.	.	TRBV10-2	TGCGCCAGCAGCATCACAGGGAACACTGAAGCTTTCTTT	CASSITGNTEAFF
TRBJ2-7	15	few	.	TRBV28	TGTGCCAGCAGTTTGACAGCGGACCTCTCCTACGAGCAGTACTTC	CASSLTADLSYEQYF
TRBJ2-2	12	.	.	TRBV9	TGTGCCAGCAGCGTAGTCCGCGGGGAGCTGTTTTTT	CASSVVRGELFF
TRBJ1-1	17	few	.	TRBV30	TGTGCCTGGAGAGATCCCACTTGGAACAGGAGGAACACTGAAGCTTTCTTT	CAWRDPTWNRRNTEAFF